This T cell receptor beta chain appears in the sequencing data of a study of shared clonotypes between healthy human individuals. Those who donated, Caucasian adults without exception, all lived in Nashville, Tennessee. Germline V gives CDR1 SGHNT, CDR2 YYREEE (reference sequence). The CDR3 loop spans 13 amino acids. The germline V and J ends were trimmed by 4 bases and 2 bases, with 9 bases remaining between them. Assay used: immunoSEQ multiplex PCR; TCRdb lists only in-frame clones, some missing. The profile shows roughly 2.2 million clones, 85% to 95% of them singletons. This chain connects TRBV5-4 to TRBJ2-5; tentatively, D is TRBD2 (6 bases). The TCR comes from a man aged 18 to 29 in good health. Some clones in this sample may be carry-over from other donors' samples. The material sequenced was naive CD4+ T cells from PBMCs. The subset was: CD45RA+ positively selected. DNA of the CDR3: TGTGCCAGCAGCAATGGGGGGCAAGAGACCCAGTACTTC. It translates to CASSNGGQETQYF. The full variable domain, with the rest looked up from reference TRBV5-4 and TRBJ2-5, is ETGVTQSPTHLIKTRGQQVTLRCSSQSGHNTVSWYQQALGQGPQFIFQYYREEENGRGNFPPRFSGLQFPNYSSELNVNALELDDSALYLCASSNGGQETQYFGPGTRLLVL.